There are a few counts of the clone carrying this T cell receptor beta chain. The antigen is undetermined. Every bit of the isolated RNA underwent reverse transcription, so sequencing read expressed TCRB transcripts. Profiled with immunoSEQ multiplex PCR; TCRdb holds only in-frame clones, not every one. The sample consists of fewer than 200,000 clones, about 8.1% of them appearing once. Trimming took 0 bases from V and 5 from J; bases not matched to a gene: 16. The CDR3 totals 19 residues. CDR1 is SGHRS, CDR2 YFSETQ, per germline. This sample is part of a study of beta chain features in type 1 diabetes. Study-wide context: The examined sorted cells totaled some 99 million across samples.

General study findings and limits: The influence of HLA type on TCRB rearrangement stayed undetermined.

The sequence was obtained from a man between 18 and 29 years old in good health. Sequencing was performed on central memory CD4+ T cells from blood. This sequence joins TRBV5-1 and TRBJ2-5; 10 bases align to TRBD1. This chain's CDR3 is CASSLVAGIRDRGFETQYF. CDR3 coding DNA: TGCGCCAGCAGCTTGGTAGCCGGTATTCGGGACAGGGGTTTCGAGACCCAGTACTTC.